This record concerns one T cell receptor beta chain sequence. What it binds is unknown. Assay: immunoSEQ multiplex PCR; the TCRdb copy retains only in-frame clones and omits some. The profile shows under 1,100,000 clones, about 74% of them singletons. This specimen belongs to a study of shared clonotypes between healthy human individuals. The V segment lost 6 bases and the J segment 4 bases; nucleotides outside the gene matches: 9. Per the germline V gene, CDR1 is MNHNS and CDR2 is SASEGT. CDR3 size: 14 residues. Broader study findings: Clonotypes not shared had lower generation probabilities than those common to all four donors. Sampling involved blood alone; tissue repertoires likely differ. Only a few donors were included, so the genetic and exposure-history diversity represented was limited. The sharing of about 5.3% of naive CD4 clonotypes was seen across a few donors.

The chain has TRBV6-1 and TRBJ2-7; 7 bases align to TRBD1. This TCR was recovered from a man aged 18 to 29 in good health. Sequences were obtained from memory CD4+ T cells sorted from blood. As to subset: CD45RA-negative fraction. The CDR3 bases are TGTGCCAGCAGCAAACAGGGGCAAGGGTACGAGCAGTACTTC. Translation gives CASSKQGQGYEQYF.